Listed here are 24 T cell receptor beta chains from one sample, sequenced in a study of beta chain features in type 1 diabetes. Regarding the study as a whole: Shortening that was moderate but significant affected the TCRB CDR3s of Type 1 diabetes patients in all four CD4+ subsets.

Antigen specificity for these receptors is unknown. Sequenced material consisted of expressed TCRB transcripts (all of the isolated RNA was reverse transcribed). Using immunoSEQ multiplex PCR, the repertoire was profiled, and TCRdb retains in-frame clones only, with some absent. In the table there are almost 350,000 clones, about a tenth of which are singletons. Sequenced material: central memory CD4+ T cells from blood. These receptor sequences come from a man aged 25 to 40 with type 1 diabetes.

V gene TRBV9 combines with J gene TRBJ2-3, with 9 bases that match TRBD1. Germline CDR1 reads SGDLS; CDR2 reads YYNGEE. Trimming removed 6 bases from V and 4 bases from J; junction bases left unmatched: 12. This CDR3 has 16 residues. The CDR3 sequence is CASNPMGGQGADTQYF. The DNA of the CDR3 is TGTGCCAGCAACCCGATGGGGGGACAGGGCGCAGATACGCAGTATTTT.

This clone was recorded many times. The chain is built from TRBV18 and TRBJ2-1; D might be TRBD1 or TRBD2, each matching 5 bases. Germline V gene lookup returns CDR1 KGHSH and CDR2 LQKENI. V was trimmed by 2 bases and J by 10 bases, leaving 12 bases between them. This CDR3 is 13 amino acids long. DNA for the CDR3: TGTGCCAGCTCACCAGCCCGGGACGGGGAGCAGTTCTTC. It yields the protein CASSPARDGEQFF.

This chain links TRBV4-3 with TRBJ1-2; weak D call: TRBD1 (5 bases). This CDR3 region has 13 residues. Looked up from germline, CDR1 is LGHNA and CDR2 is YSLEER. Trimming removed 2 bases at V and 8 bases at J, with 12 bases between. For the CDR3, the DNA is TGCGCCAGCAGCCAACAGGGAGTATTAGGCTACACCTTC. Protein: CASSQQGVLGYTF.

This clone was recorded a few times. The J gene is TRBJ1-1, the V gene TRBV18; D gene unclear. Trimming left V 6 bases short and J 2 bases short, with 7 bases between. Germline values: CDR1 KGHSH, CDR2 LQKENI. The CDR3 contains 12 residues. CDR3 in DNA: TGTGCCAGCTCCAACGGTAACACTGAAGCTTTCTTT. This translates into CASSNGNTEAFF.

This clone has just a few counts. The chain joins TRBV2 to TRBJ2-7; a weak D match, TRBD2 (6 bases). Germline CDR1 SNHLY, CDR2 FYNNEI. V was cut by 4 bases and J by 3 bases, with 13 bases left in between. The CDR3 runs 14 residues. The CDR3 sequence is CASSASGVGYEQYF. CDR3 in DNA: TGTGCCAGCAGTGCTTCGGGGGTCGGCTACGAGCAGTACTTC.

This clone was observed a few times. The V and J genes are TRBV30 and TRBJ2-3; D is unresolved. Per germline, CDR1 GTSNPN and CDR2 SVGIG (reference sequence). Trimming stripped 0 bases from V and 2 bases from J, with 9 bases between. CDR3 size: 14 residues. The CDR3 DNA sequence: TGTGCCTGGAGTGTCGGTCAGAACACAGATACGCAGTATTTT. Its translation is CAWSVGQNTDTQYF.

This clone has just a few counts. The chain combines TRBV5-6 with TRBJ2-3; D uncertain. Germline V gene lookup returns CDR1 SGHDT and CDR2 YYEEEE. The V and J ends lost 0 bases and 9 bases respectively, with 14 bases between them. CDR3 length equals 14 residues. CDR3 residues: CASSLGLSLETQYF. The CDR3, as DNA: TGTGCCAGCAGCTTGGGACTGTCTCTGGAAACGCAGTATTTT.

This chain uses TRBV27 with TRBJ1-2, with unresolved D. The CDR3 has 14 residues. Germline CDR1 MNHEY, CDR2 SMNVEV (reference sequence). V dropped 6 bases and J dropped 5 bases, with 16 bases sitting between them. The CDR3 nucleotides read TGTGCCAGCAGCCCACTCCAGGAACGATATGGCTACACCTTC. It translates to CASSPLQERYGYTF.

This clone was picked up a small number of times. This sequence joins TRBV11-3 and TRBJ2-3; 8 bases agree with TRBD2. The junction had 4 bases not matched to a gene; V was cut back by 6 bases and J by 2 bases. The CDR3 contains 14 residues. In germline, CDR1 is SGHNT, CDR2 YENEEA. For the CDR3, the DNA is TGTGCCAGCAGAAAGCGGGGGCACACAGATACGCAGTATTTT. Its protein product is CASRKRGHTDTQYF.

V is TRBV4-1 and J is TRBJ2-5; 8 nucleotides align to TRBD1. The germline V gene has CDR1 MGHRA and CDR2 YSYEKL. Germline trimming cut 3 bases from V and 7 bases from J; bases unmatched to any gene: 7. The CDR3 has 14 amino acids. CDR3 DNA sequence: TGCGCCAGCAGCCATGACAGGGGCCCAGGGACCCAGTACTTC. This gives the protein CASSHDRGPGTQYF.

The V gene is TRBV27, the J gene TRBJ2-6, with unresolved D. V was pared by 3 bases and J by 4 bases, with 13 bases between. The germline V gene encodes CDR1 MNHEY and CDR2 SMNVEV (reference sequence). The CDR3 is 16 amino acids. CDR3 protein: CASSLTPTGGANVLTF. The CDR3 region has the DNA TGTGCCAGCAGTTTGACCCCCACCGGGGGGGCCAACGTCCTGACTTTC.

The genes are TRBV5-8 and TRBJ2-2, with D tentatively TRBD1 (5 bases). The length of the CDR3 is 13 residues. Germline CDR1 is SGHTS and CDR2 is YDEGEE. Trimming cost V 4 bases and J 7 bases, with 11 bases left between them. This CDR3 is CASSEQGDGELFF. DNA for the CDR3: TGTGCCAGCAGCGAGCAGGGTGACGGGGAGCTGTTTTTT.

The chain recombines TRBV11-2 with TRBJ1-4; 9 bases line up with TRBD1. With V trimmed by 6 bases and J by 5 bases, 7 bases remained unmatched. This CDR3 is 15 amino acids long. Per germline, CDR1 SGHAT and CDR2 FQNNGV. In nucleotides, the CDR3 is TGTGCCAGCAGACCGGGACAGGGAGGAAATGAAAAACTGTTTTTT. Translation: CASRPGQGGNEKLFF.

This clone was seen only a few times. V usage is TRBV7-8 and J usage is TRBJ1-5, with D hard to call. CDR3 length: 12 residues. V lost 6 bases and J lost 5, with 8 bases in between. CDR1 is SGHVS and CDR2 is FQNEAQ in the germline V gene. This CDR3 reads CASSPMDQPQHF. DNA for the CDR3: TGTGCCAGCAGTCCTATGGATCAGCCCCAGCATTTT.

The CDR3 sequence: CASSLDGQNTEAFF. The CDR3 DNA follows: TGTGCCAGCAGCTTAGATGGACAGAACACTGAAGCTTTCTTT. The genes are TRBV11-3 and TRBJ1-1, with D possibly matching TRBD1 (5 bases). V was shortened by 0 bases and J by 1 base, with 6 bases between the two germline ends. This CDR3 is built from 14 residues. Germline assignment: CDR1 SGHNT and CDR2 YENEEA.

V is TRBV18 and J is TRBJ2-3; D might be TRBD2 (5 bases). Germline V lookup: CDR1 KGHSH, CDR2 LQKENI. With 1 base removed from V and 4 bases from J, the gap between germline ends came to 12 bases. The CDR3 spans 15 residues. The CDR3 reads CASSPQEGMADTQYF. The CDR3 DNA is TGTGCCAGCTCACCACAAGAGGGTATGGCAGATACGCAGTATTTT.

The chain is built from TRBV29-1 and TRBJ1-1, with 7 bases aligning to TRBD1. Germline CDR1 reads SQVTM; CDR2 reads ANQGSEA. The CDR3 length is 14 residues. The junction had 7 bases not matched to a gene; V was cut back by 4 bases and J by 2 bases. CDR3 sequence reads: CSVVSGQINTEAFF. The CDR3 DNA sequence: TGCAGCGTTGTCTCGGGACAGATAAACACTGAAGCTTTCTTT.

This clone showed up many times. CDR3 sequence reads: CASSATAGVAGANVLTF. The CDR3 DNA sequence: TGTGCCAGCAGTGCCACCGCCGGGGTTGCTGGGGCCAACGTCCTGACTTTC. The V and J genes are TRBV25-1 and TRBJ2-6; maybe TRBD2 (5 bases). The V and J ends lost 4 bases and 2 bases respectively, with 15 bases between them. The CDR3 is 17 residues long. Per germline, CDR1 MGHDK and CDR2 SYGVNS.

This clone has more than one count but fewer than ten. The chain employs TRBV18 and TRBJ1-1; 7 bases agree with TRBD1. CDR1 and CDR2 from the germline V gene are KGHSH and LQKENI. The CDR3 sequence is 15 residues long. The trim removed 0 bases at V and 3 bases at J, leaving 4 bases unmatched. The CDR3 loop is CASSPPKGADTEAFF. The CDR3 region has the DNA TGTGCCAGCTCACCACCGAAGGGGGCGGACACTGAAGCTTTCTTT.

The genes are TRBV5-1 and TRBJ2-5; D unresolved. With 2 bases removed from V and 5 bases from J, the gap between germline ends came to 4 bases. The CDR3 totals 11 residues. CDR1 is SGHRS and CDR2 is YFSETQ in the germline V gene. The CDR3: CASSFSETQYF. CDR3 nucleotide sequence: TGCGCCAGCAGCTTTTCCGAGACCCAGTACTTC.

This chain links TRBV7-9 with TRBJ2-3; D gene unclear. Germline V CDR1 and CDR2: SEHNR, FQNEAQ (reference sequence). The CDR3 covers 12 residues. V was pared by 5 bases and J by 3 bases, with 6 bases between. This CDR3 is CASSRETDTQYF. For the CDR3, the DNA is TGTGCCAGCAGCAGAGAGACAGATACGCAGTATTTT.

The chain joins TRBV7-6 to TRBJ2-3; D might be TRBD1 or TRBD2, each matching 5 bases. Trimming stripped 3 bases from V and 5 bases from J, with 12 bases between. The CDR3 loop spans 14 amino acids. Germline lookup yields CDR1 SGHVS and CDR2 FNYEAQ. The DNA for the CDR3 is TGTGCCAGCAGCTTCTCCAGGGCGGGAGATACGCAGTATTTT. Protein product: CASSFSRAGDTQYF.

The V call is TRBV27, the J call TRBJ1-2; D is ambiguous. This CDR3 spans 13 amino acids. Between the trimmed V and J ends, which lost 3 bases and 5 bases, there was a span of 10 bases. Germline V gene sequence: CDR1 MNHEY, CDR2 SMNVEV (reference sequence). Here the CDR3 reads CASSLRVGYGYTF. The CDR3 bases are TGTGCCAGCAGTTTGAGGGTAGGGTATGGCTACACCTTC.

This clone came up many times. The same CDR3 is also encoded by other DNA sequences in this sample. This chain links TRBV4-3 with TRBJ1-2; 8 nucleotides agree with TRBD1. The CDR3 spans 14 residues. From germline, CDR1 is LGHNA and CDR2 YSLEER. Trimming took 1 base from V and 4 from J; bases not matched to a gene: 2. The CDR3: CASSQVGQGYGYTF. The CDR3 nucleotides read TGCGCCAGCAGCCAAGTCGGACAGGGCTATGGCTACACCTTC.